The clone carrying this T cell receptor (beta chain) came up once. Only in-frame clones appear in the TCRdb table, and some are missing; sequencing was by immunoSEQ multiplex PCR. Of tens of thousands of clones listed, around four fifths are singletons. The germline V gene encodes CDR1 SGDLS and CDR2 YYNGEE. The CDR3 consists of 14 residues. Trimming removed 2 bases from V and 7 bases from J; junction bases left unmatched: 3. If patients had autoimmune disease history or systemic immunosuppression, they were excluded. The data belong to a study of OX40 agonist ivuxolimab in advanced cancers. Study information: A history of anti-PD-1, anti-PD-L1 or anti-CTLA-4 therapy was acceptable, and roughly 40% had some.

This sequence originates from an adult with an advanced solid tumor such as melanoma, head and neck, liver or kidney cancer. This sequence joins TRBV9 and TRBJ2-1; 10 bases match TRBD1. This specimen was CD4+ or CD8+ T cells sorted from blood, taken in a trial of the OX40 agonist ivuxolimab. CDR3 sequence reads: CASSVRTGGNEQFF. The CDR3 DNA reads TGTGCCAGCAGCGTTCGGACAGGGGGGAATGAGCAGTTCTTC. Full variable domain (remainder filled in from reference TRBV9 and TRBJ2-1): DSGVTQTPKHLITATGQRVTLRCSPRSGDLSVYWYQQSLDQGLQFLIQYYNGEERAKGNILERFSAQQFPDLHSELNLSSLELGDSALYFCASSVRTGGNEQFFGPGTRLTVL.